The clone carrying this TCR beta chain was picked up a small number of times. TCRdb re-analysed the 5' RACE reads in MiXCR, keeping a single row per CDR3 protein. The sample yields 70,000 to 80,000 distinct CDR3 sequences, 7.3% seen once. The data are from a study of T cells after yellow fever vaccination. The CDR3 runs 19 residues. The germline gives CDR1 KGHSH, CDR2 LQKENI. With 2 bases removed from V and 2 bases from J, the gap between germline ends came to 23 bases. The chain couples TRBV18 to TRBJ2-3, with D perhaps TRBD1 (5 bases). The sequence derives from a man aged 18 to 35 who received the YFV17D yellow fever vaccine. The source material was CD8+ T cells sorted from PBMCs, sampled 9 to 10 days after the first yellow fever vaccination. For the CDR3, the DNA is TGTGCCAGCTCACCATGGACAAAGCCACTCCATACCGACACAGATACGCAGTATTTT. It translates to CASSPWTKPLHTDTDTQYF. The variable domain in full, with the rest retrieved from reference TRBV18 and TRBJ2-3, is NAGVMQNPRHLVRRRGQEARLRCSPMKGHSHVYWYRQLPEEGLKFMVYLQKENIIDESGMPKERFSAEFPKEGPSILRIQQVVRGDSAAYFCASSPWTKPLHTDTDTQYFGPGTRLTVL.